This T cell receptor beta chain stems from a study of control samples from healthy donors and cancer patients. Germline V gives CDR1 KGHSH, CDR2 LQKENI. Trimming at V came to 3 bases and at J to 6 bases, leaving 3 bases not matched to a gene. The length of the CDR3 is 15 residues. Generated by immunoSEQ multiplex PCR, the TCRdb table keeps only in-frame clones and is missing some. This table has approximately 230,000 clones, approximately 80% appearing once. This clonotype was obtained from a woman aged 55-75 years with lung cancer. The specimen sequenced was PBMCs. The chain uses TRBV18 and TRBJ2-1, with 12 bases that match TRBD2. This chain's CDR3 is CASSPTSGGGNEQFF. The CDR3 region has the DNA TGTGCCAGCTCACCGACTAGCGGGGGAGGCAATGAGCAGTTCTTC.